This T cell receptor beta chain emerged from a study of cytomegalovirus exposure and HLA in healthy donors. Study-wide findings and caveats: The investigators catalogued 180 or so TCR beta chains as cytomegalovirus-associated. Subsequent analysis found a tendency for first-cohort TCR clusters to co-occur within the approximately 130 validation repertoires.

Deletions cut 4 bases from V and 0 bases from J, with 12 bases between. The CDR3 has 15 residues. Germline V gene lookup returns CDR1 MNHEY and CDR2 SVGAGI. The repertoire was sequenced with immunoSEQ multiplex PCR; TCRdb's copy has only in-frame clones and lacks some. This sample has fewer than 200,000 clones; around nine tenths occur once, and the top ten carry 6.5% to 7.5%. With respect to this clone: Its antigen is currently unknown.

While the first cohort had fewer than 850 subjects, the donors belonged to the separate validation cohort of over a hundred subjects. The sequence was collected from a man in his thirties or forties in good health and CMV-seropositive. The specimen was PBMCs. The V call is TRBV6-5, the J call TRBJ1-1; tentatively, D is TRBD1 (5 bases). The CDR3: CASSSPQGMNTEAFF. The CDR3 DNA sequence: TGTGCCAGCAGTTCACCTCAGGGCATGAACACTGAAGCTTTCTTT.